The T cell receptor (beta chain) under discussion was sequenced for a study of metastatic and nonmetastatic thyroid tumors. Turning to the study itself: Comparison of repertoires was carried out across blood and tumor or nodule tissue from malignant and benign thyroid patients.

Authors' processing steps: Across clinicopathological groups, CDR3 differences served as the basis for building a distant-metastasis classifier for papillary thyroid cancer. With MiXCR, TCRdb reprocessed the PCR reads. It is TCRdb's table, rather than the study itself, that gives the V and J calls and clone size. The sample holds about 40,000 clones, more than 9.5% seen once. CDR1 and CDR2 from the germline V gene are MNHNS and SASEGT. This CDR3 spans 11 amino acids. V was pared by 10 bases and J by 0 bases, with 4 bases between. This clone was observed many times. Its specificity is not known. Study-wide results and limits: Benign nodules were reported to have significantly lower TCR beta diversity than malignant thyroid tumors, in blood and tumor.

Nobody among the patients had been given any treatment before thyroid surgery. This chain connects TRBV6-1 to TRBJ1-3; no clear D. The clonotype originates from a female donor with papillary thyroid cancer or a benign thyroid nodule (not recorded which). Some clones in this sample may be carry-over from other donors' samples. The sample taken for sequencing was blood. The DNA of the CDR3 is TGTGCCACCCTCTCTGGAAACACCATATATTTT. This translates into CATLSGNTIYF.